One sample yielded the 14 T cell receptor beta chains listed below, sequenced in a study of circulating tumor DNA in untreated peripheral T-cell lymphoma (dated by TCRdb to the early 2020s). Library preparation employed the immunoSEQ multiplex PCR assay. The source is immuneACCESS, and TCRdb retained only in-frame sequences with V and J called. Part of the clones is not carried over; for the studies checked, unresolved V genes explain less than half of this, and the remainder is unexplained. In all, the sample holds approximately 1,100 clones, and roughly 79% of those were seen once. Together, the top ten hold 4.5% to 5.5% of the sample. The sequenced sample was tumor tissue. The receptors come from a human donor with peripheral T-cell lymphoma.

This CDR3 reads CATSRDRVQRYGYTF. The CDR3 nucleotides read TGTGCCACCAGCAGAGATCGGGTGCAGCGCTATGGCTACACCTTC. This chain uses TRBV15 with TRBJ1-2; D remains unclear. There are 15 residues in the CDR3. V lost 0 bases and J lost 4, with 12 bases in between. Germline CDR1 LNHNV, CDR2 YYDKDF (reference sequence).

The chain carries TRBV11-3 and TRBJ2-7, with 8 nucleotides matching TRBD1. Germline CDR1 reads SGHNT; CDR2 reads YENEEA. This CDR3 is built from 14 residues. Germline trimming cut 5 bases from V and 5 bases from J; bases unmatched to any gene: 8. DNA of the CDR3: TGTGCCAGCAGCCCGGGACAGGCTTCTGACGAGCAGTACTTC. Amino acid sequence: CASSPGQASDEQYF. Combining the CDR3 with reference TRBV11-3 and TRBJ2-7 gives the whole variable domain EAGVVQSPRYKIIEKKQPVAFWCNPISGHNTLYWYLQNLGQGPELLIRYENEEAVDDSQLPKDRFSAERLKGVDSTLKIQPAELGDSAVYLCASSPGQASDEQYFGPGTRLTVT.

The chain carries TRBV6-8 and TRBJ2-1; 9 nucleotides agree with TRBD2. V was pared by 5 bases and J by 8 bases, with 7 bases of the junction left unmatched. The CDR3 is 14 residues long. Per germline, CDR1 MNHGY and CDR2 SAAAGT. CDR3 residues: CASSRPGTSYEQFF. CDR3 DNA: TGTGCCAGCAGTCGACCCGGGACTAGCTATGAGCAGTTCTTC.

The chain uses TRBV14 and TRBJ2-1, with D possibly TRBD2 on 5 matching bases. V dropped 5 bases and J dropped 10 bases, with 18 bases sitting between them. Looked up from germline, CDR1 is SGHDN and CDR2 is FVKESK. CDR3 length: 14 residues. CDR3 in amino acids: CASSFLNGVREQFF. The CDR3, as DNA: TGTGCCAGCAGCTTCCTTAACGGGGTGAGGGAGCAGTTCTTC.

This clone was seen a few times. V gene TRBV12-5 combines with J gene TRBJ2-3, with D perhaps matching TRBD1 (6 bases). Germline assignment: CDR1 LGHNT and CDR2 FRNRAP. Trimming pared 6 bases from V and 8 bases from J, leaving 27 bases between. This CDR3 spans 17 amino acids. CDR3 loop: CASGLFPRDTSSGTQYF. The CDR3 bases are TGTGCTAGTGGCCTCTTCCCCCGGGACACATCCAGTGGTACGCAGTATTTT.

J is TRBJ2-3 and V is TRBV6-8; D tentatively reads TRBD1 or TRBD2 (6 bases each). CDR1 and CDR2 (germline): MNHGY, SAAAGT. Deletions cut 10 bases from V and 3 bases from J, with 20 bases between. The CDR3 is 15 amino acids. As DNA, the CDR3 is TGTGCCATCACCTCTAGCGAGGGGGGAACAGATACGCAGTATTTT. It is translated as CAITSSEGGTDTQYF.

This clone came up once. In DNA, the CDR3 is TGCGCCAGCAGCTCCCGGACAGGGGGACCATATGGCTACACCTTC. Translating gives CASSSRTGGPYGYTF. This chain connects TRBV1 to TRBJ1-2; whether TRBD1, the table's D call, matches the DNA was not checked. TRBV1 represents a pseudogene. The CDR3 spans 15 residues.

This rearrangement joins TRBV7-6 to TRBJ2-7, with D possibly TRBD2 on 5 matching bases. Deletions cut 3 bases from V and 3 bases from J, with 12 bases between. The CDR3 totals 14 residues. CDR1 SGHVS and CDR2 FNYEAQ come from the germline V gene. CDR3 bases: TGTGCCAGCAGCTTGGCCCTAGCAGGCTACGAGCAGTACTTC. Translation gives CASSLALAGYEQYF.

V gene TRBV19 combines with J gene TRBJ2-6, with D possibly matching TRBD1 (6 bases). With 3 bases removed from V and 3 bases from J, the gap between germline ends came to 9 bases. This CDR3 is 15 amino acids long. Per germline, CDR1 LNHDA and CDR2 SQIVND (reference sequence). The CDR3 loop reads CASSIRGIGANVLTF. CDR3 DNA: TGTGCCAGTAGTATCAGGGGTATTGGGGCCAACGTCCTGACTTTC.

The J gene is TRBJ2-5, the V gene TRBV2; 15 bases match TRBD2. V dropped 3 bases and J dropped 4; count of bases not matched to a gene: 9. In germline, CDR1 is SNHLY, CDR2 FYNNEI. This CDR3 has 18 amino acids. The DNA of the CDR3 is TGTGCCAGCAGTGAGCCGGGACTAGCGGGGGGAGCGACAGAGACCCAGTACTTC. As protein: CASSEPGLAGGATETQYF.

The chain recombines TRBV7-5 with TRBJ1-6; TRBD1 is taken as the D call from the table, unchecked against the DNA. TRBV7-5 is flagged as a pseudogene. This CDR3 has 15 residues. In DNA, the CDR3 is TGTGCCAGCAGCTTAATGGGCCCGGATAATTCACCCCTCCACTTT. As protein: CASSLMGPDNSPLHF.

The chain employs TRBV19 and TRBJ1-2; 9 bases line up with TRBD1. Trimming cost V 6 bases and J 4 bases; bases outside gene matches: 6. This CDR3 has 14 amino acids. Germline V gene data show CDR1 as LNHDA and CDR2 as SQIVND (reference sequence). CDR3 region: CASRGTGTFYGYTF. Here the CDR3 DNA reads TGTGCCAGTAGAGGGACAGGGACCTTCTATGGCTACACCTTC.

This chain joins TRBV29-1 and TRBJ1-2, with a tentative D call TRBD1 (6 bases). The CDR3 sequence is 15 residues long. The ends were cut back, 3 bases at V and 6 bases at J, with 20 bases in the middle. Germline CDR1 reads SQVTM; CDR2 reads ANQGSEA. DNA for the CDR3: TGCAGCGTTGATCAGAACAGGGCAGGGGAGAATGGCTACACCTTC. Translating it yields CSVDQNRAGENGYTF. The variable domain in full, completed from reference TRBV29-1 and TRBJ1-2, reads SAVISQKPSRDICQRGTSLTIQCQVDSQVTMMFWYRQQPGQSLTLIATANQGSEATYESGFVIDKFPISRPNLTFSTLTVSNMSPEDSSIYLCSVDQNRAGENGYTFGSGTRLTVV.

The rearrangement links TRBV18 to TRBJ2-1, with 9 bases fitting TRBD1. The CDR3 consists of 15 residues. Germline V gene data show CDR1 as KGHSH and CDR2 as LQKENI. V lost 6 bases and J lost 5; bases outside the gene matches: 8. Here the CDR3 reads CASSPGTGPHNEQFF. DNA of the CDR3: TGTGCCAGCTCCCCCGGGACAGGGCCACACAATGAGCAGTTCTTC.